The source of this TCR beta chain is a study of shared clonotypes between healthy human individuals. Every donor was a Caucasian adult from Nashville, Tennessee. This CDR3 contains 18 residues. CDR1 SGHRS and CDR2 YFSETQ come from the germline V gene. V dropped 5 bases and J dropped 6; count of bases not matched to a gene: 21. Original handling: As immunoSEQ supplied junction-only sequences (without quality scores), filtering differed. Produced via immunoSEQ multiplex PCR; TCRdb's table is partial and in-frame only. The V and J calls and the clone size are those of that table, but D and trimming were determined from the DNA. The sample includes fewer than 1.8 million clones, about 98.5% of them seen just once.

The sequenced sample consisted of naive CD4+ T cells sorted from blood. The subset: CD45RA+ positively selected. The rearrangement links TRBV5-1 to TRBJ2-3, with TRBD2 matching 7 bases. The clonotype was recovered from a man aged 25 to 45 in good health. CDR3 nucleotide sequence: TGCGCCAGCAGAGGTTCCGAGCGGGGTAAGAGGACACTTGATACGCAGTATTTT. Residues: CASRGSERGKRTLDTQYF.